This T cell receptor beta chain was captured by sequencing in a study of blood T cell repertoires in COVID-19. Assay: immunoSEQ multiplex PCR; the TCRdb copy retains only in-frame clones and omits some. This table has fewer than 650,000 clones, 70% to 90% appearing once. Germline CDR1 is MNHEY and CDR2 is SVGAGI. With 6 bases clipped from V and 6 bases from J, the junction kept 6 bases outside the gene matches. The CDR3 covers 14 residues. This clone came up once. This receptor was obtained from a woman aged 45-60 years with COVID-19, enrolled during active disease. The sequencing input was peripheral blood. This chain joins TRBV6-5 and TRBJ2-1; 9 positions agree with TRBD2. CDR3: CASSAGLAINEQFF. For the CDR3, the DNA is TGTGCCAGCAGCGCGGGACTAGCTATCAATGAGCAGTTCTTC.